This TCR beta chain stems from a study of blood T cell repertoires in COVID-19. Overall study context: Whether acute or convalescent, the COVID-19 samples came from the United States, Italy and Spain. T cells, B-cell-depleted T cells, or PBMCs supplied cDNA or gDNA.

Methods used by the authors: Amplification with reference gene primers provided the estimates of nucleated cell counts. TCRdb keeps only in-frame clones here, not all; method: immunoSEQ multiplex PCR. V and J calls and clone size follow that table, whereas D and trimming were derived from the DNA. The sample carries roughly 120,000 clones, 82% recorded once. Germline V gives CDR1 SGHTA, CDR2 FQGNSA. Trimming left V 2 bases short and J 7 bases short, with 15 bases between. This CDR3 comprises 16 residues. Sample: peripheral blood. V usage is TRBV7-2 and J usage is TRBJ1-6; no clear D gene. This clonotype was obtained from a man in his sixties or seventies with acute or convalescent COVID-19. The CDR3 region is CASSLLGASLNSPLHF. The CDR3 DNA follows: TGTGCCAGCAGCTTATTGGGCGCCTCATTGAATTCACCCCTCCACTTT.